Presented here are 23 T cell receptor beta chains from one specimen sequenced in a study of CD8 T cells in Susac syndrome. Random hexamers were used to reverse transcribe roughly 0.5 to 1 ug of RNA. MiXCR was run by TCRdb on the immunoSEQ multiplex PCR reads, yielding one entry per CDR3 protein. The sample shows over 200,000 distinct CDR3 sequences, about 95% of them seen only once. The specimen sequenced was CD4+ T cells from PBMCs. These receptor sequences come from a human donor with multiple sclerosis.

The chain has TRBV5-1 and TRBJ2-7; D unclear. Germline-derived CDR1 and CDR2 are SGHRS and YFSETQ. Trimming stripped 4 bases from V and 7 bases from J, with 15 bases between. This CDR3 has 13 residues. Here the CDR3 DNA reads TGCGCCAGCAGCCCGGACGGATTTCGAGAGCAGTACGTC. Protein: CASSPDGFREQYV.

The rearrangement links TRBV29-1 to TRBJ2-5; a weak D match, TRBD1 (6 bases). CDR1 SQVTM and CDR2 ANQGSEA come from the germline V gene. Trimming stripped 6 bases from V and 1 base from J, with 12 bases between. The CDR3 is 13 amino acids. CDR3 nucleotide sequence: TGCAGCGTCGCTGACAGGTTCCAAGAGACCCAGTACTTC. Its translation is CSVADRFQETQYF.

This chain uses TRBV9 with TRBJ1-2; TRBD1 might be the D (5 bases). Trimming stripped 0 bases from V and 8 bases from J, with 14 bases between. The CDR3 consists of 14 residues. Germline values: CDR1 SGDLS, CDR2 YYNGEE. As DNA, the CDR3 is TGTGCCAGCAGCGTAGAAGGTGTAGGGACGGGCTACACCTTC. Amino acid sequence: CASSVEGVGTGYTF. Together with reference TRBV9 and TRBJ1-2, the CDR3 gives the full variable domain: DSGVTQTPKHLITATGQRVTLRCSPRSGDLSVYWYQQSLDQGLQFLIQYYNGEERAKGNILERFSAQQFPDLHSELNLSSLELGDSALYFCASSVEGVGTGYTFGSGTRLTVV.

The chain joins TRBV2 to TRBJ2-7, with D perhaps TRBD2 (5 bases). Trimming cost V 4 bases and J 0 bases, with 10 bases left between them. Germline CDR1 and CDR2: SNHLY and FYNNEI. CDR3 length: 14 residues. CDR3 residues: CASSGEGASYEQYF. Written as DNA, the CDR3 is TGTGCCAGCAGTGGCGAGGGTGCCTCCTACGAGCAGTACTTC.

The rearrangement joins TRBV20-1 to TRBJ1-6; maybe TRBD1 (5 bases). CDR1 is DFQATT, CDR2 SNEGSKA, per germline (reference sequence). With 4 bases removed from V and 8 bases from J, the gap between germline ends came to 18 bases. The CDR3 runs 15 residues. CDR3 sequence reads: CSATASGVWDSPLHF. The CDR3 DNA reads TGCAGTGCTACAGCCTCGGGGGTCTGGGATTCACCCCTCCACTTT.

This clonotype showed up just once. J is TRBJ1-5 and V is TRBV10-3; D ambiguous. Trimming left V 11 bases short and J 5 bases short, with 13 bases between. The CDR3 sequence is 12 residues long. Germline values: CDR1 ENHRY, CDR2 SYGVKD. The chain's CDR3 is CAARSGDQPQHF. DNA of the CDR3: TGTGCCGCCCGATCTGGGGATCAGCCCCAGCATTTT.

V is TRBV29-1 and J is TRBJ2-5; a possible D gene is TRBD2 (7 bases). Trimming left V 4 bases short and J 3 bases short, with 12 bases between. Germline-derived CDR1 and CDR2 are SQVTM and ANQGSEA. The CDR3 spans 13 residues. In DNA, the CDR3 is TGCAGCGTTGGGGCGGGGGCGGAAGAGACCCAGTACTTC. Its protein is CSVGAGAEETQYF.

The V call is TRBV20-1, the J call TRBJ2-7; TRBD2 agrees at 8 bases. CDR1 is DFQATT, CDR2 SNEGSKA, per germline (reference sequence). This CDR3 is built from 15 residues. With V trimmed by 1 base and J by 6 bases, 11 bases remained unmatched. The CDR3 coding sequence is TGCAGTGCTAGAGCCCCGACTAGCGATCCGCTCGAGCAGTACTTC. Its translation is CSARAPTSDPLEQYF.

The CDR3 coding sequence is TGCAGTGCTAAAAAACCGGGACCCCAAGAGACCCAGTACTTC. It is translated as CSAKKPGPQETQYF. This chain joins TRBV20-1 and TRBJ2-5; D might be TRBD1 or TRBD2, each matching 5 bases. Per germline, CDR1 DFQATT and CDR2 SNEGSKA (reference sequence). V was cut by 4 bases and J by 1 base, with 13 bases left in between. CDR3 length: 14 residues.

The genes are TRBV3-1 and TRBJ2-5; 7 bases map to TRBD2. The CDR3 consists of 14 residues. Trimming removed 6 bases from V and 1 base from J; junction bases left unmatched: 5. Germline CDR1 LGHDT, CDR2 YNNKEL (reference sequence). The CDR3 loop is CASRLTSLQETQYF. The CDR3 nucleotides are TGTGCCAGCAGGCTGACTAGCCTCCAAGAGACCCAGTACTTC.

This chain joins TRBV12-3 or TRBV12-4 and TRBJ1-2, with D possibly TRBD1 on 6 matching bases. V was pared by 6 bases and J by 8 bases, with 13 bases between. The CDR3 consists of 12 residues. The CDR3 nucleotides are TGTGCCAGCAGCCCTGCCAGGGGCGGCTACACCTTC. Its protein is CASSPARGGYTF.

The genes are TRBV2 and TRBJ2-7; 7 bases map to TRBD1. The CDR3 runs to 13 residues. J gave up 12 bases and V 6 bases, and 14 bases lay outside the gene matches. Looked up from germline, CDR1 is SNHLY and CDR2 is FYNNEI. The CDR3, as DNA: TGTGCCAGCAGAGCCGGGTTGTTAGAGGGGGCGTACGTC. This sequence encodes CASRAGLLEGAYV.

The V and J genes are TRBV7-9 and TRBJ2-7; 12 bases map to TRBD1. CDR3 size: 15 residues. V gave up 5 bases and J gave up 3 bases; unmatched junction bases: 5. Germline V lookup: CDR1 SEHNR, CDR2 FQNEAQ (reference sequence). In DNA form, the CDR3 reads TGTGCCAGCAGCCCGGGACAGGGGGCGAACTACGAGCAGTACGTC. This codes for CASSPGQGANYEQYV.

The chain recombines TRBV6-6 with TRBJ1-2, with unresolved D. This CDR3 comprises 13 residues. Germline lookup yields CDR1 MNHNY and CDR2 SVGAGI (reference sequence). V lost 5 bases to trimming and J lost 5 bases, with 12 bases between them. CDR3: CASSLGLAYGYTF. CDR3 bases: TGTGCCAGCAGTCTAGGCCTAGCTTATGGCTACACCTTC.

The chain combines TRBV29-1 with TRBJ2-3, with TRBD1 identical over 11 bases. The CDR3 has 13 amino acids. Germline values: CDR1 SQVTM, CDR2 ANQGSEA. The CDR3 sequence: CSYTGQGVDTQYF. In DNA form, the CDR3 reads TGCTCCTACACGGGACAGGGGGTAGATACGCAGTATTTT.

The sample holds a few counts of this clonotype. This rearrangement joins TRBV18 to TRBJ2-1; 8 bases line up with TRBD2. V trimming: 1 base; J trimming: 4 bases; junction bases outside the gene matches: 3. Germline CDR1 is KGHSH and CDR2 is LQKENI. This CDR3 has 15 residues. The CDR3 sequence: CASSPLAGTYNEQFF. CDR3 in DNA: TGTGCCAGCTCACCACTAGCGGGGACTTACAATGAGCAGTTCTTC.

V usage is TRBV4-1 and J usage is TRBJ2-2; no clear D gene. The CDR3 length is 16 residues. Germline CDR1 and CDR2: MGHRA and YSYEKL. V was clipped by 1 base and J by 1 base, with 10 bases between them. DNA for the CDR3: TGCGCCAGCAGCCAAGGGTTCGTCCTGAACACCGGGGAGCTGTTTTTT. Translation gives CASSQGFVLNTGELFF.

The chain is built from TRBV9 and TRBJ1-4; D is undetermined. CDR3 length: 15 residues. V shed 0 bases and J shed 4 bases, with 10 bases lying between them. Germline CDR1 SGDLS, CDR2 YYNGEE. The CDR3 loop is CASSVAPVYNEKLFF. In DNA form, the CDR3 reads TGTGCCAGCAGCGTAGCCCCGGTCTATAATGAAAAACTGTTTTTT.

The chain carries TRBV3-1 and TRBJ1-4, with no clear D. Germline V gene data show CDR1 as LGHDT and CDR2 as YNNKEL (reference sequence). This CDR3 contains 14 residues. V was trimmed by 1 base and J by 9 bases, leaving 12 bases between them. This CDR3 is CASSQVEREKKLFF. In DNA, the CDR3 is TGTGCCAGCAGCCAAGTGGAGAGAGAGAAAAAACTGTTTTTT.

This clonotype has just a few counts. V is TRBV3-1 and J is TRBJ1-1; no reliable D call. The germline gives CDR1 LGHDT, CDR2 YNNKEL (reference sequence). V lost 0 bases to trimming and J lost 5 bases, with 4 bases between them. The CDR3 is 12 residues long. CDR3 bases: TGTGCCAGCAGCCAAGAGTGGACTGAAGCTTTCTTT. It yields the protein CASSQEWTEAFF.

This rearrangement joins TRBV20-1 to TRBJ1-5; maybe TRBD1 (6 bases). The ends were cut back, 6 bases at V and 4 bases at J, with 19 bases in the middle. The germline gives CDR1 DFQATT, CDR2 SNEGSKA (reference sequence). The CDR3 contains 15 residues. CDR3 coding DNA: TGCAGTGCCTTGCATAGGGGGGCGGGTAATCAGCCCCAGCATTTT. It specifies CSALHRGAGNQPQHF.

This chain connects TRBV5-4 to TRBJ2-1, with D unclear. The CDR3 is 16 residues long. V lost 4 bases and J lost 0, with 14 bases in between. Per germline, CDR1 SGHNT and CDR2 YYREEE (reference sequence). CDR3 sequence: CASSPGPPSSYNEQFF. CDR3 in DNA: TGTGCCAGCAGCCCCGGACCGCCGAGCTCCTACAATGAGCAGTTCTTC.

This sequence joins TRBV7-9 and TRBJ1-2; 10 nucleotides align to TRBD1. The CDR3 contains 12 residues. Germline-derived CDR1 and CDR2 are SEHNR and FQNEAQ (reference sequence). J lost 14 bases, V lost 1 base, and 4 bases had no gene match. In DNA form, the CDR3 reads TGTGCCAGCAGCTTAGAGGGGACAGGGGAAACCTTC. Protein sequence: CASSLEGTGETF.